This T cell receptor beta chain was sequenced for a study of cytomegalovirus exposure and HLA in healthy donors. Broader study findings: Rare TCR sequences predominated, though certain public TCRs were found in many donors. Cytomegalovirus association was listed for 150 to 200 TCR beta chains. A few chains linked to CMV were shown in vitro to be specific for CMV antigens. The classifier reportedly diagnosed cytomegalovirus status with high sensitivity and specificity.

The CDR3 covers 13 residues. Trimming shortened V by 6 bases and J by 0 bases, and 6 bases separated the two germline ends. Germline CDR1 reads SNHLY; CDR2 reads FYNNEI. The data were produced by immunoSEQ multiplex PCR, yet TCRdb's version contains in-frame clones alone and is incomplete. Of 90,000 to 150,000 clones listed, more than 70% are singletons. On this clone: Its antigen remains unknown.

This receptor was identified in a man aged 18 to 29 in good health and CMV-seronegative. Specimen: PBMCs. The chain links TRBV2 to TRBJ1-5, with no clear D. The CDR3 DNA reads TGTGCCAGCAGGAGTTATAGCAATCAGCCCCAGCATTTT. Amino acid sequence: CASRSYSNQPQHF.